Sequencing of this T cell receptor beta chain was carried out in a study of early stage breast cancer tumors. Across the study: About 70% of the 16 invasive tumors were ER+, PR+ and HER2-. General study points: In about 90% of the 16 patients, blood comparison separated tumor from normal breast.

There are a few counts of this clone. What it binds is unknown. Blood replicates held 0.5 ug DNA, tumor or normal breast around 1.5 ug, two each. Profiling relied on immunoSEQ multiplex PCR, and the TCRdb table lists in-frame clones only, not all of them. The data contain fewer than 50,000 clones, over 60% of them singletons. The trim removed 5 bases at V and 4 bases at J, leaving 13 bases unmatched. CDR1 and CDR2 (germline): LNHDA, SQIVND (reference sequence). The CDR3 runs to 16 residues. The clonotype originates from a person aged 45-60 years with breast cancer. Sequencing was done on a sample of blood. The rearrangement joins TRBV19 to TRBJ1-1; 7 bases match TRBD1. The CDR3 sequence: CASSPSSRGLVTEAFF. The CDR3 nucleotides are TGTGCCAGTAGTCCCTCATCGAGGGGGCTCGTCACTGAAGCTTTCTTT.